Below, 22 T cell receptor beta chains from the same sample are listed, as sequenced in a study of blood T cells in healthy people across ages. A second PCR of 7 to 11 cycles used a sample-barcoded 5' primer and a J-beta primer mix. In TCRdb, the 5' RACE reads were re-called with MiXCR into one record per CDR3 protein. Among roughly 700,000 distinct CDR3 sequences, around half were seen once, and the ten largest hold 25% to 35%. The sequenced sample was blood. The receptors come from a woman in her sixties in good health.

The CDR3 spells CASSFPGQGRYNEQYF. The CDR3 DNA reads TGTGCCAGCAGTTTCCCGGGACAGGGGCGATACAATGAGCAGTACTTC. The chain joins TRBV28 to TRBJ2-5; 10 bases align to TRBD1. CDR3 size: 16 residues. V was clipped by 3 bases and J by 11 bases; unmatched bases: 15. Germline V gene lookup returns CDR1 MDHEN and CDR2 SYDVKM.

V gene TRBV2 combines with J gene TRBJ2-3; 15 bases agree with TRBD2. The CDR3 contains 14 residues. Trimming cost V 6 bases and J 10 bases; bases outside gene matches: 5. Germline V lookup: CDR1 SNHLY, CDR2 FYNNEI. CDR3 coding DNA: TGTGCCAGCAGCCTCGGGACTAGCGGGAGGTCGCAGTATTTT. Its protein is CASSLGTSGRSQYF.

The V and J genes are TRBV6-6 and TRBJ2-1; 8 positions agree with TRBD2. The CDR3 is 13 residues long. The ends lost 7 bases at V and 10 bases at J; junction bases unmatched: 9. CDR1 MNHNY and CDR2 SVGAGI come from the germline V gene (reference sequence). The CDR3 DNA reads TGTGCCAGCAAAAGCGGGAGTCCTCCAGAGCAGTTCTTC. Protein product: CASKSGSPPEQFF.

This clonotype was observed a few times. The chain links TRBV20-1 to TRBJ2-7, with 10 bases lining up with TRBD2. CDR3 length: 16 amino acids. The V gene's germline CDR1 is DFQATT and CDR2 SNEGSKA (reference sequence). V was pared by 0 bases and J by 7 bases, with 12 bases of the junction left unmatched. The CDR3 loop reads CSARDPSSGRAEEQYF. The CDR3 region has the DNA TGCAGTGCTAGAGATCCGAGCAGCGGGAGGGCCGAGGAGCAGTACTTC.

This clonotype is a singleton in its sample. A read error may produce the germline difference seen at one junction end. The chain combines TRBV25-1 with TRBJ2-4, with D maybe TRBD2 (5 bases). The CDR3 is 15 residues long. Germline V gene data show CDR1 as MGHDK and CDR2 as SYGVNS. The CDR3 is CAGSIRRGMMDIQYF. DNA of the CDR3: TGTGCCGGCAGCATACGACGGGGAATGATGGACATTCAGTACTTC.

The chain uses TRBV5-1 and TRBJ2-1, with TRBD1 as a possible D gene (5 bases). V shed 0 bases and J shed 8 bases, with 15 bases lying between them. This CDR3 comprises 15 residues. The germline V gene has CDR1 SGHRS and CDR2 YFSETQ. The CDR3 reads CASSLVGPANDEQFF. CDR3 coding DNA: TGCGCCAGCAGCTTGGTGGGGCCTGCCAACGATGAGCAGTTCTTC.

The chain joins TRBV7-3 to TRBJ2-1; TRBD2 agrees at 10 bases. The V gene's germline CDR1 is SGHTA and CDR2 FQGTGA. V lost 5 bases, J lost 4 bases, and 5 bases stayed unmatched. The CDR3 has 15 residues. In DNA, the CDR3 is TGTGCCAGCAGCCCGGGACTAGCGTGGTACAATGAGCAGTTCTTC. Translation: CASSPGLAWYNEQFF.

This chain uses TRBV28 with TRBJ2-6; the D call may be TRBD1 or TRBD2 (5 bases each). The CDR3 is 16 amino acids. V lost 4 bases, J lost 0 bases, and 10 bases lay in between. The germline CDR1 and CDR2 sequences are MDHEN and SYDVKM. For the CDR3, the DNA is TGTGCCAGCAGTTCCTCAGGGAGCTCTGGGGCCAACGTCCTGACTTTC. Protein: CASSSSGSSGANVLTF.

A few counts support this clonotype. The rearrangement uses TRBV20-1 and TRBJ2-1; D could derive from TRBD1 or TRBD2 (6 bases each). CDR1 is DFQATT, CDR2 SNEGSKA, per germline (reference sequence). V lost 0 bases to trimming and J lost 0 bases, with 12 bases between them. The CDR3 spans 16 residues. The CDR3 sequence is CSARDRGRSSYNEQFF. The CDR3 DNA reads TGCAGTGCTAGAGATCGGGGGCGGAGCTCCTACAATGAGCAGTTCTTC.

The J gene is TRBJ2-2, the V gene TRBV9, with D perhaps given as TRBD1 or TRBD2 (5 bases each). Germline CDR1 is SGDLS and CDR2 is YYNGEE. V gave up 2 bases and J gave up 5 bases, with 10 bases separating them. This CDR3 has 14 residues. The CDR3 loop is CASSVMGVTGELFF. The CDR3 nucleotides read TGTGCCAGCAGCGTCATGGGGGTAACCGGGGAGCTGTTTTTT. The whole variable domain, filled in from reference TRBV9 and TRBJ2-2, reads DSGVTQTPKHLITATGQRVTLRCSPRSGDLSVYWYQQSLDQGLQFLIQYYNGEERAKGNILERFSAQQFPDLHSELNLSSLELGDSALYFCASSVMGVTGELFFGEGSRLTVL.

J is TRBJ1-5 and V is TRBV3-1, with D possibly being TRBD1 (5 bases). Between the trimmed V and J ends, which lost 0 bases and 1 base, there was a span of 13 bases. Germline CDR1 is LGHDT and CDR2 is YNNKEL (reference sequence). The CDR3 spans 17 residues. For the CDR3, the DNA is TGTGCCAGCAGCCAAGACCAGGGTACAAGAAGCAATCAGCCCCAGCATTTT. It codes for CASSQDQGTRSNQPQHF. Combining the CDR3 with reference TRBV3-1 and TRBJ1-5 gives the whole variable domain DTAVSQTPKYLVTQMGNDKSIKCEQNLGHDTMYWYKQDSKKFLKIMFSYNNKELIINETVPNRFSPKSPDKAHLNLHINSLELGDSAVYFCASSQDQGTRSNQPQHFGDGTRLSIL.

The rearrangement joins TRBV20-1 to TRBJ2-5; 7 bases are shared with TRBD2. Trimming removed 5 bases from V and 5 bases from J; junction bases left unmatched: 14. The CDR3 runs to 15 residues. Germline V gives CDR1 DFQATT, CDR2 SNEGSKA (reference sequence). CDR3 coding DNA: TGCAGTGCTTCCCTCGCCTCGGGGGGACCGGAGACCCAGTACTTC. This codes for CSASLASGGPETQYF.

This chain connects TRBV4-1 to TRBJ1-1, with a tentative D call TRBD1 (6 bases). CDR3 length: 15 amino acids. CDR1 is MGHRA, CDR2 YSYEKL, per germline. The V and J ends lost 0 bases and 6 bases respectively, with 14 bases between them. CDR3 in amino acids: CASSQDRTDRSEAFF. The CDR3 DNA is TGCGCCAGCAGCCAAGATCGCACCGACAGGTCTGAAGCTTTCTTT.

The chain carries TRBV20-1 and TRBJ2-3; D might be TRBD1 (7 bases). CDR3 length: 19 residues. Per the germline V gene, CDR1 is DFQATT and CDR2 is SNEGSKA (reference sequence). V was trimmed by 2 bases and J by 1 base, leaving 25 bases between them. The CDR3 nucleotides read TGCAGTGCTAGAAACCGGGACAGACCGGGGTGGGGGGGCACAGATACGCAGTATTTT. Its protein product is CSARNRDRPGWGGTDTQYF.

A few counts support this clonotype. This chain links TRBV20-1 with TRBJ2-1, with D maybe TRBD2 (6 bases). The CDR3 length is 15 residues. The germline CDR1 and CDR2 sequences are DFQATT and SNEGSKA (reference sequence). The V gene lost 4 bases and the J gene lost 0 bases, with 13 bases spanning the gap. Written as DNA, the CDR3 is TGCAGTGCTATCTCTAGCGAGAGCTCCTACAATGAGCAGTTCTTC. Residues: CSAISSESSYNEQFF.

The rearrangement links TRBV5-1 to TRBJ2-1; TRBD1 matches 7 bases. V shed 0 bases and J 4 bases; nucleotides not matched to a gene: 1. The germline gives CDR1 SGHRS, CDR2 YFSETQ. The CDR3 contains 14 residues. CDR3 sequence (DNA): TGCGCCAGCAGCTTGGAGGGACAGTACAATGAGCAGTTCTTC. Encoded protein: CASSLEGQYNEQFF.

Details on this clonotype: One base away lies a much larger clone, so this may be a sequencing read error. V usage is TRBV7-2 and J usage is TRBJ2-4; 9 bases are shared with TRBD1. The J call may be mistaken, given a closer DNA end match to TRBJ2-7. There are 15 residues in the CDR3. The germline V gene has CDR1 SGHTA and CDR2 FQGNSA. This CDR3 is CASNSPGQGPYEQYF. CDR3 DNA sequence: TGTGCCAGCAACTCCCCGGGACAGGGTCCCTACGAGCAGTACTTC.

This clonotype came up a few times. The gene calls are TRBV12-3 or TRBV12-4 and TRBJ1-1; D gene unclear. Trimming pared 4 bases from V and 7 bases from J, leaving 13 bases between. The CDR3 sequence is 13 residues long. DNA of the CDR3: TGTGCCAGCAGTTCTTCAATTCTCGGTGAAGCTTTCTTT. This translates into CASSSSILGEAFF.

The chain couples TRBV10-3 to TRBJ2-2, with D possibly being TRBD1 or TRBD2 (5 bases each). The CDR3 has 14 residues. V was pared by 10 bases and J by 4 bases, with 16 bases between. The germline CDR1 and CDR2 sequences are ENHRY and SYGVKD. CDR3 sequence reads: CATGRGRSTGELFF. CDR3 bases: TGTGCCACGGGACGGGGCCGGAGCACCGGGGAGCTGTTTTTT.

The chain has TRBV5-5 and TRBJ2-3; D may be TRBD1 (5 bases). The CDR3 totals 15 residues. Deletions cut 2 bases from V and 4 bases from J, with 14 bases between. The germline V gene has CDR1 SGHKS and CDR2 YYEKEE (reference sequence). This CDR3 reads CASSLPGLLSDTQYF. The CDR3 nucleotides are TGTGCCAGCAGCTTACCAGGGCTCCTCTCAGATACGCAGTATTTT.

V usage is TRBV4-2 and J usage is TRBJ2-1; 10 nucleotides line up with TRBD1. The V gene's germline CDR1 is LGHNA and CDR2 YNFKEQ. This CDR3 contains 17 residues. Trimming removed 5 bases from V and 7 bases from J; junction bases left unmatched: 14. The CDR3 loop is CASSVTGTGTGANEQFF. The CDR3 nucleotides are TGTGCCAGCAGCGTAACCGGAACCGGGACAGGGGCGAATGAGCAGTTCTTC.

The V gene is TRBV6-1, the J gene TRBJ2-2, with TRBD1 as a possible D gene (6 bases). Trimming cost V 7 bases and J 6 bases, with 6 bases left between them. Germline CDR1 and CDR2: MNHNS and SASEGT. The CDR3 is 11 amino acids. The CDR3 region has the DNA TGTGCCAGCACAGGGGCCGGGGAGCTGTTTTTT. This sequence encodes CASTGAGELFF.